Below, 29 T cell receptor beta chains from the same sample are listed, as sequenced in a study of blood T cell repertoires in COVID-19. TCRdb's table, derived via immunoSEQ multiplex PCR, lists solely in-frame clones and lacks some. The table has approximately 350,000 clones, about 89% seen once. Sequenced: peripheral blood. These receptors were taken from a woman in her twenties or thirties with COVID-19, enrolled during active disease.

This clone showed up just once. Other DNA sequences within the sample encode an identical CDR3. The chain uses TRBV5-4 and TRBJ2-7, with TRBD1 as a possible D gene (6 bases). V was shortened by 0 bases and J by 4 bases, with 11 bases between the two germline ends. Germline V gene sequence: CDR1 SGHNT, CDR2 YYREEE (reference sequence). The CDR3 consists of 14 residues. CDR3 in amino acids: CASSLDQGLYEQYF. CDR3 nucleotide sequence: TGTGCCAGCAGCTTGGATCAGGGGCTGTACGAGCAGTACTTC.

This chain links TRBV6-5 with TRBJ2-3; 10 bases line up with TRBD1. Germline assignment: CDR1 MNHEY and CDR2 SVGAGI. Trimming removed 6 bases from V and 4 bases from J; junction bases left unmatched: 7. The CDR3 is 15 residues long. The chain's CDR3 is CASSLGQGFPDTQYF. The CDR3 region has the DNA TGTGCCAGCAGCTTGGGACAGGGGTTTCCAGATACGCAGTATTTT.

CDR3 DNA: TGTGCCAGCAGTCGACAGAGTCTTTCCTACGAGCAGTACTTC. Its protein is CASSRQSLSYEQYF. The chain couples TRBV6-2 or TRBV6-3 to TRBJ2-7; TRBD1 is a possible D gene (5 bases). V shed 5 bases and J shed 1 base, with 12 bases lying between them. The germline CDR1 and CDR2 sequences are MNHEY and SVGEGT. The CDR3 spans 14 residues.

The chain carries TRBV6-2 or TRBV6-3 and TRBJ2-7, with 8 nucleotides matching TRBD1. Germline V gene lookup returns CDR1 MNHEY and CDR2 SVGEGT. Trimming at V came to 5 bases and at J to 5 bases, leaving 2 bases not matched to a gene. The CDR3 covers 12 residues. CDR3 bases: TGTGCCAGCAGTCCGACAGGGGACGAGCAGTACGTC. Translating it yields CASSPTGDEQYV.

The V and J genes are TRBV9 and TRBJ2-5; D is unclear. Trimming cost V 0 bases and J 4 bases, with 4 bases left between them. The CDR3 consists of 12 residues. Germline assignment: CDR1 SGDLS and CDR2 YYNGEE. CDR3 nucleotide sequence: TGTGCCAGCAGCGTAGGAGGAGAGACCCAGTACTTC. Encoded protein: CASSVGGETQYF. The full variable domain, with the rest looked up from reference TRBV9 and TRBJ2-5, is DSGVTQTPKHLITATGQRVTLRCSPRSGDLSVYWYQQSLDQGLQFLIQYYNGEERAKGNILERFSAQQFPDLHSELNLSSLELGDSALYFCASSVGGETQYFGPGTRLLVL.

This clone appeared once. The gene calls are TRBV7-2 and TRBJ1-5; D is perhaps TRBD1 (6 bases). Between the trimmed V and J ends, which lost 5 bases and 0 bases, there was a span of 11 bases. Germline V gives CDR1 SGHTA, CDR2 FQGNSA. CDR3 length: 15 amino acids. The CDR3 loop reads CASSPTGHSNQPQHF. The CDR3 region has the DNA TGTGCCAGCAGCCCGACAGGACATAGCAATCAGCCCCAGCATTTT. The full variable domain, in which reference TRBV7-2 and TRBJ1-5 provide the parts outside the CDR3, is GAGVSQSPSNKVTEKGKDVELRCDPISGHTALYWYRQSLGQGLEFLIYFQGNSAPDKSGLPSDRFSAERTGGSVSTLTIQRTQQEDSAVYLCASSPTGHSNQPQHFGDGTRLSIL.

V usage is TRBV6-6 and J usage is TRBJ2-3; D uncertain. V dropped 5 bases and J dropped 2 bases, with 17 bases sitting between them. Germline V CDR1 and CDR2: MNHNY, SVGAGI (reference sequence). The CDR3 has 16 amino acids. CDR3 sequence (DNA): TGTGCCAGCAGTCAAAACCCCGGAGCCGCCACAGATACGCAGTATTTT. Translated: CASSQNPGAATDTQYF.

This sequence joins TRBV6-5 and TRBJ2-1, with 11 positions matching TRBD2. There are 14 residues in the CDR3. J lost 8 bases, V lost 4 bases, and 4 bases had no gene match. Germline V CDR1 and CDR2: MNHEY, SVGAGI. The CDR3 loop reads CASSSLAGVDEQFF. CDR3 sequence (DNA): TGTGCCAGCAGTTCACTAGCGGGGGTGGATGAGCAGTTCTTC.

The J gene is TRBJ2-7, the V gene TRBV28, with TRBD1 matching 8 bases. Germline CDR1 is MDHEN and CDR2 is SYDVKM. The CDR3 totals 14 residues. Trimming took 7 bases from V and 7 from J; bases not matched to a gene: 12. The CDR3 DNA is TGTGCCAGCACCCCGCCTCAGGGGGCCGGAGAGCAGTACTTC. Amino acids: CASTPPQGAGEQYF.

J is TRBJ2-7 and V is TRBV6-2 or TRBV6-3; 9 bases match TRBD1. V trimming: 3 bases; J trimming: 3 bases; junction bases outside the gene matches: 6. CDR1 and CDR2 (germline): MNHEY, SVGEGT. The CDR3 covers 15 residues. In DNA form, the CDR3 reads TGTGCCAGCAGTTATAGTCGGGACAGGGTCTACGAGCAGTACGTC. Translation: CASSYSRDRVYEQYV.

This clone was seen just once. The chain links TRBV27 to TRBJ2-6, with a weak D call TRBD1 (6 bases). The CDR3 contains 16 residues. CDR1 and CDR2 from the germline V gene are MNHEY and SMNVEV (reference sequence). The V and J ends lost 6 bases and 0 bases respectively, with 12 bases between them. CDR3 loop: CASRLRGGSGANVLTF. CDR3 bases: TGTGCCAGCAGGTTGAGAGGGGGCTCTGGGGCCAACGTCCTGACTTTC.

This chain connects TRBV23-1 to TRBJ2-2, with D possibly TRBD1 on 6 matching bases. TRBV23-1 is annotated as an ORF whose role is uncertain. CDR3 length equals 16 residues. V gave up 7 bases and J gave up 5 bases, with 20 bases separating them. The CDR3: CASITNRTVKTGELFF. CDR3 in DNA: TGCGCCAGCATAACGAATCGGACAGTAAAAACCGGGGAGCTGTTTTTT.

V and J are TRBV3-1 (or the pseudogene TRBV3-2) and TRBJ2-3, with 9 bases matching TRBD1. Unmatched junction bases numbered 9, after V lost 4 bases and J lost 4 bases. CDR3 length: 16 amino acids. Germline lookup yields CDR1 LGHDT and CDR2 YNNKEL (reference sequence). The CDR3 reads CASSLYSTGGADTQYF. The DNA for the CDR3 is TGTGCCAGCAGCCTTTATAGCACAGGGGGCGCAGATACGCAGTATTTT.

The chain couples TRBV11-2 to TRBJ1-4; TRBD1 agrees at 10 bases. Germline V gene data show CDR1 as SGHAT and CDR2 as FQNNGV. The length of the CDR3 is 15 residues. The V and J ends lost 4 bases and 10 bases, in that order; junction bases with no gene match: 9. CDR3 nucleotides: TGTGCCAGCAGCTGGGACAGGGGACCGAAGGGAAAACTGTTTTTT. Residues: CASSWDRGPKGKLFF.

The rearrangement links TRBV10-2 to TRBJ2-3, with D hard to call. Trimming took off 4 bases at V and 0 bases at J, with 5 bases between the two ends. The CDR3 length is 13 residues. From germline, CDR1 is WSHSY and CDR2 SAAADI. CDR3 amino acids: CASSARSTDTQYF. The DNA for the CDR3 is TGCGCCAGCAGTGCCAGGAGCACAGATACGCAGTATTTT.

The gene calls are TRBV28 and TRBJ1-1, with a weak D call TRBD1 (5 bases). V was trimmed by 2 bases and J by 2 bases, leaving 15 bases between them. This CDR3 contains 16 residues. The germline CDR1 and CDR2 sequences are MDHEN and SYDVKM. The chain's CDR3 is CASSLPGDGLNTEAFF. CDR3 DNA sequence: TGTGCCAGCAGTTTACCGGGGGACGGATTAAACACTGAAGCTTTCTTT.

This chain joins TRBV19 and TRBJ1-2, with a tentative D call TRBD1 (6 bases). The CDR3 has 13 residues. V was shortened by 3 bases and J by 5 bases, with 10 bases between the two germline ends. The V gene's germline CDR1 is LNHDA and CDR2 SQIVND (reference sequence). The CDR3 loop reads CASSMTGPYGYTF. CDR3 bases: TGTGCCAGTAGTATGACAGGTCCATATGGCTACACCTTC.

V and J are TRBV7-9 and TRBJ2-5; possible D gene TRBD2, 7 bases. With 11 bases removed from V and 4 bases from J, the gap between germline ends came to 11 bases. The CDR3 runs 11 residues. Germline V lookup: CDR1 SEHNR, CDR2 FQNEAQ (reference sequence). CDR3 residues: CAVGGRETQYF. In DNA, the CDR3 is TGTGCCGTCGGGGGGCGAGAGACCCAGTACTTC.

The V and J genes are TRBV7-9 and TRBJ2-7; D is possibly TRBD1 (5 bases). Trimming removed 5 bases at V and 6 bases at J, with 17 bases between. CDR3 size: 14 residues. The germline V gene encodes CDR1 SEHNR and CDR2 FQNEAQ (reference sequence). CDR3 sequence (DNA): TGTGCCAGCAGCGGCACTACAGGTAAGTCCGAGCAGTACGTC. This sequence encodes CASSGTTGKSEQYV.

The rearrangement joins TRBV7-8 to TRBJ1-1; D unresolved. Germline values: CDR1 SGHVS, CDR2 FQNEAQ. The CDR3 consists of 17 residues. Between the trimmed V and J ends, which lost 1 base and 4 bases, there was a span of 19 bases. Here the CDR3 DNA reads TGTGCCAGCAGCTTAGGTGGGAGCGCTATGTTGGCCACTGAAGCTTTCTTT. Its protein product is CASSLGGSAMLATEAFF.

V gene TRBV28 combines with J gene TRBJ2-1, with D possibly matching TRBD2 (6 bases). V lost 6 bases to trimming and J lost 12 bases, with 24 bases between them. The CDR3 runs 15 residues. Germline CDR1 MDHEN, CDR2 SYDVKM. The CDR3, as DNA: TGTGCCAGCAGCCGCCTGGAACAGTACCCCGGGGGGCAGTTCTTC. This translates into CASSRLEQYPGGQFF.

The V gene is TRBV27, the J gene TRBJ1-6, with D hard to call. Germline V gives CDR1 MNHEY, CDR2 SMNVEV (reference sequence). V dropped 5 bases and J dropped 9 bases, with 8 bases sitting between them. There are 12 residues in the CDR3. The DNA for the CDR3 is TGTGCCAGCAGTGCGTATTCTTCACCCCTCCACTTT. Protein sequence: CASSAYSSPLHF.

The genes are TRBV28 and TRBJ1-2; 7 bases align to TRBD1. The CDR3 loop spans 12 amino acids. The junction had 5 bases not matched to a gene; V was cut back by 6 bases and J by 7 bases. CDR1 and CDR2 (germline): MDHEN, SYDVKM. The CDR3 DNA reads as TGTGCCAGCAGAAGAGCAGGGGGTGGCTACACCTTC. Encoded protein: CASRRAGGGYTF.

The chain recombines TRBV15 with TRBJ1-2, with TRBD1 matching 7 bases. The V gene's germline CDR1 is LNHNV and CDR2 YYDKDF (reference sequence). The junction had 6 bases not matched to a gene; V was cut back by 1 base and J by 4 bases. The CDR3 has 15 residues. The CDR3 sequence is CATSRGLGGGYGYTF. The CDR3 DNA is TGTGCCACCAGCAGAGGATTAGGGGGCGGCTATGGCTACACCTTC. The full variable domain, its missing parts supplied by reference TRBV15 and TRBJ1-2, is DAMVIQNPRYQVTQFGKPVTLSCSQTLNHNVMYWYQQKSSQAPKLLFHYYDKDFNNEADTPDNFQSRRPNTSFCFLDIRSPGLGDTAMYLCATSRGLGGGYGYTFGSGTRLTVV.

The chain joins TRBV24-1 to TRBJ2-5; TRBD1 matches 11 bases. Germline CDR1 is KGHDR and CDR2 is SFDVKD. V was pared by 4 bases and J by 5 bases, with 11 bases of the junction left unmatched. This CDR3 has 17 amino acids. In nucleotides, the CDR3 is TGTGCCACCAGTGAGTCCCCCGGACAGGGGGCATGGGAGACCCAGTACTTC. Amino acids: CATSESPGQGAWETQYF.

The V call is TRBV27, the J call TRBJ2-7; 12 bases match TRBD1. This CDR3 has 15 residues. Germline V CDR1 and CDR2: MNHEY, SMNVEV (reference sequence). With 4 bases clipped from V and 4 bases from J, the junction kept 5 bases outside the gene matches. CDR3 nucleotide sequence: TGTGCCAGCAGTTGGAGGGGACAGGGGGCGTACGAGCAGTACTTC. It encodes CASSWRGQGAYEQYF.

This sequence joins TRBV4-3 and TRBJ2-2, with 7 bases fitting TRBD1. Trimming cost V 0 bases and J 5 bases; bases outside gene matches: 9. This CDR3 is 17 amino acids long. Germline V gene sequence: CDR1 LGHNA, CDR2 YSLEER. The CDR3 sequence: CASSQDWSGQRTGELFF. As DNA, the CDR3 is TGCGCCAGCAGCCAAGATTGGTCGGGACAGAGAACCGGGGAGCTGTTTTTT.

This chain joins TRBV25-1 and TRBJ2-5, with D perhaps matching TRBD2 (5 bases). The CDR3 totals 15 residues. V shed 4 bases and J shed 4 bases, with 16 bases lying between them. Per the germline V gene, CDR1 is MGHDK and CDR2 is SYGVNS. Here the CDR3 DNA reads TGTGCCAGCAGTGTAGGACCCCCCGCGGGAGAGACCCAGTACTTC. This encodes CASSVGPPAGETQYF. The full variable domain, completed using reference TRBV25-1 and TRBJ2-5, is EADIYQTPRYLVIGTGKKITLECSQTMGHDKMYWYQQDPGMELHLIHYSYGVNSTEKGDLSSESTVSRIRTEHFPLTLESARPSHTSQYLCASSVGPPAGETQYFGPGTRLLVL.

The chain couples TRBV30 to TRBJ1-5, with D perhaps TRBD1 (6 bases). Germline CDR1 reads GTSNPN; CDR2 reads SVGIG (reference sequence). The CDR3 extends over 14 amino acids. Deletions cut 1 base from V and 7 bases from J, with 14 bases between. The CDR3 DNA follows: TGTGCCTGGAGTGGTGGGCAGGGGATGCAGCCCCAGCATTTT. Translation gives CAWSGGQGMQPQHF. Full variable domain (outside the CDR3, taken from reference TRBV30 and TRBJ1-5): SQTIHQWPATLVQPVGSPLSLECTVEGTSNPNLYWYRQAAGRGLQLLFYSVGIGQISSEVPQNLSASRPQDRQFILSSKKLLLSDSGFYLCAWSGGQGMQPQHFGDGTRLSIL.